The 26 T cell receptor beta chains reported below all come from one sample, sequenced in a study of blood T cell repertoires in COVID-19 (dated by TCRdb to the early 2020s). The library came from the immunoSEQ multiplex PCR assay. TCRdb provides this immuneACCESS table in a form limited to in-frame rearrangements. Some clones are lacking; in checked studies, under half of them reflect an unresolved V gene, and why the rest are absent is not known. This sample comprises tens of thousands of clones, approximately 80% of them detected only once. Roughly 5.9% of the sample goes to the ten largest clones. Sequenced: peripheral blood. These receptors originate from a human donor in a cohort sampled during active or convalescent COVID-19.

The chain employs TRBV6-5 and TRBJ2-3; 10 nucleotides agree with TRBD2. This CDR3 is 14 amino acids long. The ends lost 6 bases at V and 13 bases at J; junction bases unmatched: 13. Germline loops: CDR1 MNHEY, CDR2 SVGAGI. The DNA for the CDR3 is TGTGCCAGCAGAGCGAATTTGGGGCTAGCGGGGGAGTATTTT. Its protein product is CASRANLGLAGEYF.

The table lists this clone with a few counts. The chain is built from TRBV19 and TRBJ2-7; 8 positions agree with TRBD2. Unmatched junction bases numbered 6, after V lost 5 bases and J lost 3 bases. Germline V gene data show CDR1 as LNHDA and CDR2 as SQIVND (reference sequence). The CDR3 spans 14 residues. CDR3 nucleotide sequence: TGTGCCAGTAGTGGTCCAGCGGGGGTCTACGAGCAGTACTTC. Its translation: CASSGPAGVYEQYF.

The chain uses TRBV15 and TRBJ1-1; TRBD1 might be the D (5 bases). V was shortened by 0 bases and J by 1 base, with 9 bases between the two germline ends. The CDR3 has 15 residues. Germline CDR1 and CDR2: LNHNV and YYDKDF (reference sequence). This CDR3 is CATSRDSQGNTEAFF. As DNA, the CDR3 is TGTGCCACCAGCAGAGATAGTCAGGGGAACACTGAAGCTTTCTTT.

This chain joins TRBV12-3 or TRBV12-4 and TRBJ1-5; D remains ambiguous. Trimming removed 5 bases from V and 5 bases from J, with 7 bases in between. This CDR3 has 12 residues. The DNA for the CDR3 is TGTGCCAGCAGTCCCGGGGATCAGCCCCAGCATTTT. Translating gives CASSPGDQPQHF.

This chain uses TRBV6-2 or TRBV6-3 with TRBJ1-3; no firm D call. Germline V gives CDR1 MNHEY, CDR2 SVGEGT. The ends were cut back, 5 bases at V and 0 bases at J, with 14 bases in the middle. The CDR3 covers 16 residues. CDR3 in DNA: TGTGCCAGCAGTCAACGAGCGGCAAGCTCTGGAAACACCATATATTTT. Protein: CASSQRAASSGNTIYF.

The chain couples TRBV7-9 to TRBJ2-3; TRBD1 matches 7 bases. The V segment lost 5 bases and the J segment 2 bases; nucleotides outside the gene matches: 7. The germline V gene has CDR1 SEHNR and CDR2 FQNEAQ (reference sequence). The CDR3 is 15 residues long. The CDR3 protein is CASSRGQTNTDTQYF. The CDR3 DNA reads TGTGCCAGCAGCCGGGGACAGACTAACACAGATACGCAGTATTTT.

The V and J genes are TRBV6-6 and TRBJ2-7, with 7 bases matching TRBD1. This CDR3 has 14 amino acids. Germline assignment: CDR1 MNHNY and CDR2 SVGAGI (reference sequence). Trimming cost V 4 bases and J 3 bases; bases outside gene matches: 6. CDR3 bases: TGTGCCAGCAGTTCCCCCCAGGGGGACTACGAGCAGTACTTC. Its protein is CASSSPQGDYEQYF.

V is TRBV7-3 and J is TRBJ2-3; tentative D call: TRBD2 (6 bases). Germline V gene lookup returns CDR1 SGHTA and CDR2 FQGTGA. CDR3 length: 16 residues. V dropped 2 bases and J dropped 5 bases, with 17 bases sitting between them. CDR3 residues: CASSLSPGLPQDTQYF. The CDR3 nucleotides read TGTGCCAGCAGCTTATCTCCGGGACTCCCACAAGATACGCAGTATTTT.

The CDR3 loop reads CASRRDSTTEEQPQHF. The CDR3 DNA is TGCGCCAGCAGGAGGGACAGCACCACGGAGGAACAGCCCCAGCATTTT. The rearrangement links TRBV23-1 to TRBJ1-5, with 7 bases lining up with TRBD1. TRBV23-1 qualifies as an ORF whose function is uncertain. J lost 7 bases, V lost 6 bases, and 15 bases had no gene match. This CDR3 has 16 residues.

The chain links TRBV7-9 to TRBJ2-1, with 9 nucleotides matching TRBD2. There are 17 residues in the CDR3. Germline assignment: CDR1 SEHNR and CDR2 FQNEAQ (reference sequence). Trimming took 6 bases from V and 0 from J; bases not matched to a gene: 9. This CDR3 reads CASRPGAGGGSYNEQFF. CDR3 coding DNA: TGTGCCAGCAGACCCGGTGCGGGGGGGGGCTCCTACAATGAGCAGTTCTTC. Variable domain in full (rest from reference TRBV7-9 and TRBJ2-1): DTGVSQNPRHKITKRGQNVTFRCDPISEHNRLYWYRQTLGQGPEFLTYFQNEAQLEKSRLLSDRFSAERPKGSFSTLEIQRTEQGDSAMYLCASRPGAGGGSYNEQFFGPGTRLTVL.

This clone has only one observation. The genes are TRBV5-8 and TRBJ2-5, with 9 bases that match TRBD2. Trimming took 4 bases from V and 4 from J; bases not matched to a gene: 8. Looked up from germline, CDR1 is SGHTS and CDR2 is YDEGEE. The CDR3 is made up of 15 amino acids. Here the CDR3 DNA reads TGTGCCAGCAGCGTCGGGACTAGCCGGCGAGAGACCCAGTACTTC. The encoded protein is CASSVGTSRRETQYF.

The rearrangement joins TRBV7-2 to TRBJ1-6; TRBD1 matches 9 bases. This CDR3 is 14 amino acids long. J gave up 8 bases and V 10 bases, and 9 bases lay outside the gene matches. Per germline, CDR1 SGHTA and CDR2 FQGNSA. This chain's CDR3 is CAIQRDRAYSPLHF. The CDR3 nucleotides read TGTGCCATTCAGCGGGACAGGGCGTATTCACCCCTCCACTTT. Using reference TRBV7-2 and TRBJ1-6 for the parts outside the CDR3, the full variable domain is GAGVSQSPSNKVTEKGKDVELRCDPISGHTALYWYRQSLGQGLEFLIYFQGNSAPDKSGLPSDRFSAERTGGSVSTLTIQRTQQEDSAVYLCAIQRDRAYSPLHFGNGTRLTVT.

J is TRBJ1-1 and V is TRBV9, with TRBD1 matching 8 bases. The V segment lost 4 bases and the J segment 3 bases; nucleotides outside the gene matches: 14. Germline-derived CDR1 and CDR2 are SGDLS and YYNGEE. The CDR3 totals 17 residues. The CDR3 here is CASSTRPTGDWDTEAFF. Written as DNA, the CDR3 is TGTGCCAGCAGCACGAGACCGACAGGGGATTGGGACACTGAAGCTTTCTTT.

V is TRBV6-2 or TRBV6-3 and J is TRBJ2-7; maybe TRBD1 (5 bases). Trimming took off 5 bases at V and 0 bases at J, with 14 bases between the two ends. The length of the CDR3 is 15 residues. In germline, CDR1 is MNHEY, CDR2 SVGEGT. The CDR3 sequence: CASSPRQFVSYEQYF. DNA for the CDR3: TGTGCCAGCAGTCCGAGACAGTTCGTCTCCTACGAGCAGTACTTC.

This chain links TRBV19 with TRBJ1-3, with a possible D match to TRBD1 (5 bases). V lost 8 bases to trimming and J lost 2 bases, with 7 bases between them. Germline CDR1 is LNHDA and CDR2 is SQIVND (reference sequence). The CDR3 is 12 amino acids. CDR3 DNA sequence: TGTGCCAGTGGGGGGGCTGGAAACACCATATATTTT. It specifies CASGGAGNTIYF.

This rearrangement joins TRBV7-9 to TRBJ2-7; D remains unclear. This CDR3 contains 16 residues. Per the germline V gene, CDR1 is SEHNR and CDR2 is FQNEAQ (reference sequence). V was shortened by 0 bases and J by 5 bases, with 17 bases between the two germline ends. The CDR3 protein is CASSLAGSRSVDEQYF. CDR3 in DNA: TGTGCCAGCAGCTTAGCGGGCAGCCGGTCCGTGGACGAGCAGTACTTC.

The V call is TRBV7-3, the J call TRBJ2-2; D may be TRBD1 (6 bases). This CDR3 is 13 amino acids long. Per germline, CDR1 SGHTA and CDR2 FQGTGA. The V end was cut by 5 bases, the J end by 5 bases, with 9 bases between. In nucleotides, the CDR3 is TGTGCCAGCAGCCCCAGGGGTACCGGGGAGCTGTTTTTT. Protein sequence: CASSPRGTGELFF.

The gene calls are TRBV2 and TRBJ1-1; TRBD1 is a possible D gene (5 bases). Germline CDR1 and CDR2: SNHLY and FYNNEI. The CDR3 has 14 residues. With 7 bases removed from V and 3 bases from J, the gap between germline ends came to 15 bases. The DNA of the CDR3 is TGTGCCAGCACCCGAGACGGGGGGGACACTGAAGCTTTCTTT. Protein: CASTRDGGDTEAFF.

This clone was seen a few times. This CDR3 reads CASRETVYNEQFF. Written as DNA, the CDR3 is TGTGCCAGCAGGGAAACAGTTTACAATGAGCAGTTCTTC. This chain joins TRBV2 and TRBJ2-1; no clear D. Germline V gives CDR1 SNHLY, CDR2 FYNNEI. This CDR3 is 13 amino acids long. V lost 6 bases and J lost 4, with 10 bases in between.

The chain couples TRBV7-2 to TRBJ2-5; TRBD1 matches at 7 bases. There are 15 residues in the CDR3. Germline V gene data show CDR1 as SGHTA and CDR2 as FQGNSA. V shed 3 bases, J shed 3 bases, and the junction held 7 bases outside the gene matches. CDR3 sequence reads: CASSLVRDRKETQYF. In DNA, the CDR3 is TGTGCCAGCAGCTTGGTTCGGGACAGAAAAGAGACCCAGTACTTC.

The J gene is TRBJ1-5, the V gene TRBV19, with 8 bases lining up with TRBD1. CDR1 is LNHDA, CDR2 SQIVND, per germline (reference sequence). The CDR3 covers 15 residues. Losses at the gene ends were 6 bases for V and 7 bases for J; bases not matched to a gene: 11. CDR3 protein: CASRGRQGLRQPQHF. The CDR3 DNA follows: TGTGCCAGTAGGGGACGACAGGGGCTTCGGCAGCCCCAGCATTTT.

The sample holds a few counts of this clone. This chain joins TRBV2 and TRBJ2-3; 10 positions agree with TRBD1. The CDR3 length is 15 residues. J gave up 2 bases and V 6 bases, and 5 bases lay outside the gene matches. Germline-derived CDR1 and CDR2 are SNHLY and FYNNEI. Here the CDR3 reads CASSATGGFTDTQYF. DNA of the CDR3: TGTGCCAGCAGCGCGACAGGGGGCTTCACAGATACGCAGTATTTT. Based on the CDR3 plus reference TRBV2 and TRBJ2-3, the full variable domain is EPEVTQTPSHQVTQMGQEVILRCVPISNHLYFYWYRQILGQKVEFLVSFYNNEISEKSEIFDDQFSVERPDGSNFTLKIRSTKLEDSAMYFCASSATGGFTDTQYFGPGTRLTVL.

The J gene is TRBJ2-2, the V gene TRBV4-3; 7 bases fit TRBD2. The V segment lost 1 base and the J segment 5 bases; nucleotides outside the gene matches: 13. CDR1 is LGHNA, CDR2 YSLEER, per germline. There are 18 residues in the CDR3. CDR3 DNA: TGCGCCAGCAGCCAAGTTGTAGCGGGCGGAGGAAGGACCGGGGAGCTGTTTTTT. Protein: CASSQVVAGGGRTGELFF.

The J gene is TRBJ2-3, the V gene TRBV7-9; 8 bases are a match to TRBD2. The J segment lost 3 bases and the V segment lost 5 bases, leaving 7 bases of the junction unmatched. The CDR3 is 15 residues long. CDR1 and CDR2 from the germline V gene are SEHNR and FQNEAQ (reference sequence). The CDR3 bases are TGTGCCAGCAGCAGGCGGACTAGCTTAACAGATACGCAGTATTTT. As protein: CASSRRTSLTDTQYF.

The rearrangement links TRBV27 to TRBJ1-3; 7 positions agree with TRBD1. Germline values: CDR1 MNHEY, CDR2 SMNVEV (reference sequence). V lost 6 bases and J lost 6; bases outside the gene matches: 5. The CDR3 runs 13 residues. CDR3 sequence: CASSRQGENTIYF. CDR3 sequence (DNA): TGTGCCAGCAGCAGACAGGGTGAAAACACCATATATTTT.

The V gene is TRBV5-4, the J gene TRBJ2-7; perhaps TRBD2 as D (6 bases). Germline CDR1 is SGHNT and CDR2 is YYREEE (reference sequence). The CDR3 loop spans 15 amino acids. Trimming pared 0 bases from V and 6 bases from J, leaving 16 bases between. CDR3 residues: CASSLGGGAPGEQYF. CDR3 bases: TGTGCCAGCAGCTTGGGGGGCGGGGCTCCTGGCGAGCAGTACTTC.